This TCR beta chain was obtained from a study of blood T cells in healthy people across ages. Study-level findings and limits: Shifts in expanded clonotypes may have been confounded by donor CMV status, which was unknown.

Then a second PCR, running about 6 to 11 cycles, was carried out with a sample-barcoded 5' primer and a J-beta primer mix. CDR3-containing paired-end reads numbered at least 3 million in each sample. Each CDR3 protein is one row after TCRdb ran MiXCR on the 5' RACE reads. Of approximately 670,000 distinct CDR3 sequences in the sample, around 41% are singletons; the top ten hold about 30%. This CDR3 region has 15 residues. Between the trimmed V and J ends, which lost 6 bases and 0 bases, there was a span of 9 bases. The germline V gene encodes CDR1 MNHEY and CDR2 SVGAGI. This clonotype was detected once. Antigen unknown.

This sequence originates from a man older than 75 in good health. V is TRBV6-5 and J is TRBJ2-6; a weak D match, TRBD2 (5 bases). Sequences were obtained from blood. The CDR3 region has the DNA TGTGCCAGCAGCCTCGACTACTCTGGGGCCAACGTCCTGACTTTC. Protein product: CASSLDYSGANVLTF.